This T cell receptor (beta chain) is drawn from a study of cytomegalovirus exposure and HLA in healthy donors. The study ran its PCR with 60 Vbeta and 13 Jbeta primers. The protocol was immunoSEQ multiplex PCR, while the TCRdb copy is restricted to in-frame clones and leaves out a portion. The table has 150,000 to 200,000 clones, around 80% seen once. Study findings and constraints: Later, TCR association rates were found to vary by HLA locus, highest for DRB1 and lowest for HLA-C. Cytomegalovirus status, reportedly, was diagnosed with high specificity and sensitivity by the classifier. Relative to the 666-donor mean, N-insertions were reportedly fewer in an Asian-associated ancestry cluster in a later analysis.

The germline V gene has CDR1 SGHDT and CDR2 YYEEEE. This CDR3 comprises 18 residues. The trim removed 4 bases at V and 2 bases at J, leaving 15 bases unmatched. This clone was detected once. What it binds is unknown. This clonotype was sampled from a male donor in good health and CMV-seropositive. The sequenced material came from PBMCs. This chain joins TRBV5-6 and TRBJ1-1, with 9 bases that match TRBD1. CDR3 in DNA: TGTGCCAGCAGCCAGATTACAGGGGGCGCGGGGCGAAACACTGAAGCTTTCTTT. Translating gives CASSQITGGAGRNTEAFF.